Sequencing of this T cell receptor beta chain was carried out in a study of cytomegalovirus exposure and HLA in healthy donors. Looking at the study overall: Drawn from HLA-typed donors, tens of millions of unique TCRs were held in an early data release.

The study, taken as a whole, reports: Later findings reportedly placed an Asian-associated ancestry cluster below the approximately 670-donor mean for N-insertions.

The sample holds a few counts of this clone. Its matching antigen is unknown. Vbeta (60) and Jbeta (13) primers were used in the PCR. The method was immunoSEQ multiplex PCR; TCRdb's version includes in-frame clones alone and lacks a portion of them. Counted here are about 130,000 clones, more than 15% occurring once; the ten biggest clones make up 2.9%. The receptor comes from a female donor in good health and CMV-seropositive. Material for sequencing was PBMCs.

The CDR3 DNA is TGTGCCAGCAGTTTAATGAGCGGGAGTGGGAATACGCAGTATTTT. As protein: CASSLMSGSGNTQYF. The chain combines TRBV27 with TRBJ2-3, with 8 bases that match TRBD2. In germline, CDR1 is MNHEY, CDR2 SMNVEV (reference sequence). J gave up 7 bases and V 2 bases, and 8 bases lay outside the gene matches. This CDR3 region has 15 residues.